This entry lists 29 T cell receptor beta chains sequenced from one sample in a study of beta chain features in type 1 diabetes (dated by TCRdb to 2017 to 2018). Library method: the immunoSEQ multiplex PCR assay. The High Capacity cDNA Reverse Transcription Kit was used to reverse transcribe all of the isolated RNA, meaning that expressed TCRB transcripts were what got sequenced. Not all clones reach the TCRdb copy of this immuneACCESS table, which keeps in-frame sequences only. Checked studies attribute under half of the gap to unresolved V genes and leave the rest unexplained. In all, the sample holds 140,000 to 150,000 clones, and over 9.5% of those were seen once. Around 1.4% of the sample rests with the top ten. The specimen was naive CD4+ T cells from blood. The cell subset or site label of this sample denotes: true naive CD4+ T cells. The receptors derive from a man aged 18 to 29 in good health.

The chain recombines TRBV7-9 with TRBJ1-6; D not certain. CDR1 is SEHNR and CDR2 is FQNEAQ in the germline V gene (reference sequence). The length of the CDR3 is 13 residues. V was pared by 5 bases and J by 10 bases, with 12 bases between. The CDR3 region has the DNA TGTGCCAGCAGCCACGAGGTAGACTCACCCCTCCACTTT. Translated: CASSHEVDSPLHF.

CDR3 sequence: CASSLGHGQGTDTQYF. CDR3 coding DNA: TGCGCCAGCAGCTTGGGCCACGGACAGGGCACAGATACGCAGTATTTT. The chain joins TRBV5-1 to TRBJ2-3; 7 nucleotides line up with TRBD1. The CDR3 spans 16 residues. CDR1 is SGHRS and CDR2 is YFSETQ in the germline V gene. V was clipped by 0 bases and J by 1 base; unmatched bases: 5.

This chain connects TRBV9 to TRBJ2-5; weak D call: TRBD2 (5 bases). This CDR3 spans 14 amino acids. Trimming removed 0 bases from V and 1 base from J, with 7 bases in between. Looked up from germline, CDR1 is SGDLS and CDR2 is YYNGEE. The CDR3 DNA reads TGTGCCAGCAGCGTAGGCGGAGGCCAAGAGACCCAGTACTTC. This codes for CASSVGGGQETQYF.

This clone was counted only a few times. V gene TRBV4-2 combines with J gene TRBJ2-3, with D maybe TRBD2 (7 bases). V lost 4 bases, J lost 1 base, and 12 bases lay in between. Germline V gives CDR1 LGHNA, CDR2 YNFKEQ. The CDR3 has 15 residues. The CDR3 sequence: CASSPGGLGTDTQYF. The DNA of the CDR3 is TGTGCCAGCAGCCCCGGGGGGCTGGGCACAGATACGCAGTATTTT.

The chain carries TRBV12-2 and TRBJ2-3; the table gives TRBD2 as D, unverified against the DNA. TRBV12-2 constitutes a pseudogene. The CDR3 has 16 residues. The CDR3 here is CASRGPLAGNTDTQYF. In nucleotides, the CDR3 is TGTGCAAGTCGCGGACCCCTAGCGGGCAACACAGATACGCAGTATTTT.

The CDR3 sequence is CASSWTVQINYGYTF. The CDR3 DNA follows: TGTGCCAGCAGTTGGACAGTCCAGATTAACTATGGCTACACCTTC. The V and J genes are TRBV6-5 and TRBJ1-2, with TRBD1 as a possible D gene (6 bases). Looked up from germline, CDR1 is MNHEY and CDR2 is SVGAGI. This CDR3 is built from 15 residues. The germline V and J ends were trimmed by 4 bases and 1 base, with 13 bases remaining between them.

This chain connects TRBV5-6 to TRBJ1-6, with D tentatively TRBD1 (5 bases). CDR1 and CDR2 (germline): SGHDT, YYEEEE. The CDR3 runs to 14 residues. The V and J ends lost 0 bases and 7 bases respectively, with 8 bases between them. The CDR3 spells CASSLDGANSPLHF. The CDR3 DNA follows: TGTGCCAGCAGCTTGGATGGGGCGAATTCACCCCTCCACTTT.

The chain is built from TRBV9 and TRBJ2-3; 12 bases align to TRBD2. The CDR3 contains 14 residues. Germline V gene lookup returns CDR1 SGDLS and CDR2 YYNGEE. The V and J ends lost 4 bases and 11 bases, in that order; junction bases with no gene match: 8. The CDR3 coding sequence is TGTGCCAGCAGCCCGACTAGCGGGGGACGGGGGCAGTATTTT. This encodes CASSPTSGGRGQYF.

This clone occurred a few times. This sequence joins TRBV6-5 and TRBJ2-5; a possible D gene is TRBD1 (6 bases). The better agreement between TRBJ2-7 and the DNA end casts doubt on the J call. Germline CDR1 is MNHEY and CDR2 is SVGAGI. This CDR3 region has 14 residues. The chain's CDR3 is CASSPDRKKYEQYF. DNA for the CDR3: TGTGCCAGCAGTCCCGACAGGAAAAAATACGAGCAGTACTTC.

This clone was found a few times. The rearrangement uses TRBV28 and TRBJ2-2, with 7 positions matching TRBD1. The CDR3 consists of 14 residues. The germline gives CDR1 MDHEN, CDR2 SYDVKM. Germline trimming cut 5 bases from V and 6 bases from J; bases unmatched to any gene: 6. CDR3 DNA: TGTGCCAGCAGTCCCCCGACAGGGTCCGGGGAGCTGTTTTTT. Protein sequence: CASSPPTGSGELFF.

The chain employs TRBV28 and TRBJ2-7, with 8 bases lining up with TRBD2. The V gene's germline CDR1 is MDHEN and CDR2 SYDVKM. V was clipped by 7 bases and J by 3 bases; unmatched bases: 5. There are 13 residues in the CDR3. The CDR3 here is CASTLTSGYEQYF. CDR3 DNA sequence: TGTGCCAGCACCCTAACTAGCGGCTACGAGCAGTACTTC.

CDR3 bases: TGTGCCAGCAGCGAGCTCCGGGCAGGGAATTCACCCCTCCACTTT. Translated, it gives CASSELRAGNSPLHF. The chain couples TRBV6-4 to TRBJ1-6; tentative D call: TRBD1 (5 bases). The CDR3 sequence is 15 residues long. Trimming pared 6 bases from V and 7 bases from J, leaving 16 bases between. Germline assignment: CDR1 MRHNA and CDR2 SNTAGT.

The gene calls are TRBV5-1 and TRBJ1-4; D is ambiguous. This CDR3 spans 16 amino acids. CDR1 is SGHRS and CDR2 is YFSETQ in the germline V gene. V lost 1 base, J lost 0 bases, and 10 bases lay in between. CDR3 protein: CASSLSGSSTNEKLFF. In nucleotides, the CDR3 is TGCGCCAGCAGCTTGTCTGGGAGTTCAACTAATGAAAAACTGTTTTTT.

The chain uses TRBV7-9 and TRBJ2-3; 10 nucleotides agree with TRBD1. The CDR3 loop spans 17 amino acids. The trim removed 1 base at V and 6 bases at J, leaving 10 bases unmatched. CDR1 SEHNR and CDR2 FQNEAQ come from the germline V gene (reference sequence). CDR3: CASSLGWTGGDSDTQYF. In DNA form, the CDR3 reads TGTGCCAGCAGCTTAGGATGGACAGGGGGAGATTCGGATACGCAGTATTTT. The complete variable domain, with remaining parts taken from reference TRBV7-9 and TRBJ2-3, reads DTGVSQNPRHKITKRGQNVTFRCDPISEHNRLYWYRQTLGQGPEFLTYFQNEAQLEKSRLLSDRFSAERPKGSFSTLEIQRTEQGDSAMYLCASSLGWTGGDSDTQYFGPGTRLTVL.

The sample holds a few counts of this clone. The gene calls are TRBV5-1 and TRBJ1-6; weak D call: TRBD1 (5 bases). Germline CDR1 reads SGHRS; CDR2 reads YFSETQ. V lost 0 bases and J lost 6, with 10 bases in between. This CDR3 has 15 amino acids. The CDR3 DNA is TGCGCCAGCAGCTTGGTTGCGGGGGGTAATTCACCCCTCCACTTT. Its protein product is CASSLVAGGNSPLHF.

This clone was detected only a few times. This chain links TRBV6-6 with TRBJ2-7; no clear D gene. The CDR3 runs 13 residues. CDR1 and CDR2 from the germline V gene are MNHNY and SVGAGI (reference sequence). Trimming stripped 7 bases from V and 0 bases from J, with 10 bases between. In DNA form, the CDR3 reads TGTGCCAGCACCCCTGAGTTCTCCTACGAGCAGTACTTC. Encoded protein: CASTPEFSYEQYF.

The chain carries TRBV11-2 and TRBJ2-5, with 7 bases lining up with TRBD1. The CDR3 has 12 residues. Germline CDR1 and CDR2: SGHAT and FQNNGV. J lost 9 bases, V lost 3 bases, and 4 bases had no gene match. As DNA, the CDR3 is TGTGCCAGCAGCTTTACAGGGGTGTCCCAGTACTTC. Amino acids: CASSFTGVSQYF.

The table lists this clone with a few counts. The chain links TRBV10-3 to TRBJ2-3, with D hard to call. CDR1 is ENHRY and CDR2 is SYGVKD in the germline V gene. The CDR3 totals 12 residues. V was shortened by 5 bases and J by 5 bases, with 8 bases between the two germline ends. The CDR3, as DNA: TGTGCCATCAGTCAGGAACTAGATACGCAGTATTTT. As protein: CAISQELDTQYF.

The chain combines TRBV4-2 with TRBJ2-3; TRBD2 aligns across 8 bases. The CDR3 contains 16 residues. The germline V gene has CDR1 LGHNA and CDR2 YNFKEQ. Trimming at V came to 4 bases and at J to 5 bases, leaving 11 bases not matched to a gene. The CDR3 nucleotides are TGTGCCAGCAGCCGGATTAGCGGGGCCCAGGGAGATACGCAGTATTTT. Its protein product is CASSRISGAQGDTQYF.

This clone has more than one count but fewer than ten. V gene TRBV7-3 combines with J gene TRBJ2-1; possibly TRBD1 for D (5 bases). V lost 2 bases, J lost 2 bases, and 13 bases lay in between. CDR3 length: 16 amino acids. The germline V gene has CDR1 SGHTA and CDR2 FQGTGA. The CDR3: CASSLESAGPYNEQFF. CDR3 nucleotide sequence: TGTGCCAGCAGCTTAGAATCGGCAGGGCCCTACAATGAGCAGTTCTTC.

The sample holds one count of this clone. The chain links TRBV6-5 to TRBJ2-5, with 8 bases matching TRBD2. Germline loops: CDR1 MNHEY, CDR2 SVGAGI. The length of the CDR3 is 16 residues. Trimming removed 2 bases from V and 2 bases from J; junction bases left unmatched: 7. CDR3 sequence: CASSYRGGGLQETQYF. The CDR3, as DNA: TGTGCCAGCAGTTACCGTGGCGGGGGGCTTCAAGAGACCCAGTACTTC.

This clone appeared a few times. The J gene is TRBJ1-2, the V gene TRBV7-2; TRBD1 might be the D (5 bases). The CDR3 sequence is 13 residues long. Germline loops: CDR1 SGHTA, CDR2 FQGNSA. V lost 5 bases and J 3 bases, leaving 10 bases between the germline ends. The CDR3 DNA follows: TGTGCCAGCAGCCTCCGGGGGGACTATGGCTACACCTTC. Its protein is CASSLRGDYGYTF.

The CDR3 protein is CASSLGGSNTGELFF. DNA for the CDR3: TGTGCCAGCAGTTTAGGGGGCTCGAACACCGGGGAGCTGTTTTTT. The chain combines TRBV28 with TRBJ2-2; tentatively, D is TRBD1 (6 bases). The germline V gene encodes CDR1 MDHEN and CDR2 SYDVKM. This CDR3 spans 15 amino acids. Trimming cost V 2 bases and J 0 bases, with 7 bases left between them. Combining the CDR3 with reference TRBV28 and TRBJ2-2 gives the whole variable domain DVKVTQSSRYLVKRTGEKVFLECVQDMDHENMFWYRQDPGLGLRLIYFSYDVKMKEKGDIPEGYSVSREKKERFSLILESASTNQTSMYLCASSLGGSNTGELFFGEGSRLTVL.

V usage is TRBV19 and J usage is TRBJ1-2, with TRBD1 matching over 10 bases. This CDR3 has 15 residues. The germline V gene has CDR1 LNHDA and CDR2 SQIVND (reference sequence). Trimming cost V 4 bases and J 3 bases; bases outside gene matches: 5. The CDR3 coding sequence is TGTGCCAGTAGTACCGACAGGGGGCTAGACTATGGCTACACCTTC. Amino acid sequence: CASSTDRGLDYGYTF.

This clone appeared a few times. DNA for the CDR3: TGTGCCAGCAGTGCGGGGGAGGCTAGCACAGATACGCAGTATTTT. Its protein is CASSAGEASTDTQYF. The J gene is TRBJ2-3, the V gene TRBV6-4, with D perhaps TRBD2 (6 bases). The germline V and J ends were trimmed by 4 bases and 0 bases, with 11 bases remaining between them. The V gene's germline CDR1 is MRHNA and CDR2 SNTAGT. This CDR3 is built from 15 residues.

The chain has TRBV5-1 and TRBJ2-7; the D gene is possibly TRBD1 (5 bases). This CDR3 comprises 13 residues. The germline CDR1 and CDR2 sequences are SGHRS and YFSETQ. Between the trimmed V and J ends, which lost 1 base and 3 bases, there was a span of 8 bases. The CDR3 coding sequence is TGCGCCAGCAGCTTGTCCAGGGACTACGAGCAGTACTTC. Its translation is CASSLSRDYEQYF.

At least ten counts were recorded for this clone. The V gene is TRBV7-3, the J gene TRBJ2-7, with 9 bases matching TRBD1. Germline V gives CDR1 SGHTA, CDR2 FQGTGA. The CDR3 extends over 13 amino acids. The ends lost 5 bases at V and 3 bases at J; junction bases unmatched: 2. The CDR3 protein is CASSRDRDYEQYF. The CDR3 region has the DNA TGTGCCAGCAGCCGGGACAGGGACTACGAGCAGTACTTC.

This chain uses TRBV27 with TRBJ2-5; no clear D gene. The CDR3 sequence is 13 residues long. Germline V lookup: CDR1 MNHEY, CDR2 SMNVEV (reference sequence). Between the trimmed V and J ends, which lost 6 bases and 4 bases, there was a span of 12 bases. The CDR3 region is CASSTRVRETQYF. The CDR3 bases are TGTGCCAGCAGCACCCGGGTTCGAGAGACCCAGTACTTC.

The CDR3 sequence is CASSLGLSHEKLFF. The CDR3 region has the DNA TGTGCCAGCAGCTTAGGTCTAAGCCATGAAAAACTGTTTTTT. The chain carries TRBV7-2 and TRBJ1-4; D remains unclear. The V and J ends lost 1 base and 6 bases respectively, with 9 bases between them. The CDR3 is made up of 14 amino acids. Germline-derived CDR1 and CDR2 are SGHTA and FQGNSA.